This T cell receptor beta chain was captured in a study of cytomegalovirus exposure and HLA in healthy donors (dated by TCRdb to about 2017). The study in broad terms: An earlier analysis of 587 of the donors reported more than 250 Gb of sequence data and 117 million unique TCR beta sequences from around 200 million T cells. An early release that covered 640 HLA-typed donors contained approximately 300 gigabases of sequencing data and approximately 85 million unique TCR sequences. Of the roughly 400 genotyped donors, around 81% fell in the genetic ancestry cluster associated with self-reported Caucasian donors. The study was designed to test whether signatures of past pathogen exposure could be identified by cataloging public T cell receptors. The study used immunosequencing to profile the T cell repertoires of approximately 650 subjects and linked those repertoires to cytomegalovirus serostatus. A separate validation cohort of 100 to 150 different subjects was used in addition to the roughly 670-subject first cohort. To predict cytomegalovirus infection status, the study brought together high-throughput TCR immunosequencing, statistical association of individual TCRs with disease status, and machine learning. In a later analysis, previously published TCR beta repertoires from about 640 donors were re-analyzed and high-resolution HLA genotyping was added so that TCR occurrence patterns could be studied. In the later analysis, no new phenotypic data were used to find candidate immune exposures; instead, reliance was placed on TCR beta sequences and their occurrence across donors. In an earlier analysis of 500 to 650 of the donors, high-throughput TCR beta sequencing was used to judge whether each TCR beta V gene segment behaved as functional or pseudogenic. Alongside the repertoire data, information on donor age, sex, ethnicity and CMV serostatus was compiled. A later genetic analysis took genome-wide SNP genotypes for about three fifths of the roughly 670 donors and used that subset as a discovery cohort. All discovery cohort repertoires had been generated using a single sequencing platform. HLA typing covered class I and class II loci at four-digit resolution. The number of typed donors differed by locus: about 629-630 for A, B, C, DRB1 and DQB1; some 540 for DQA1; approximately 610 for DPA1; and 400 to 480 for DPB1. Four or five DR-DQ haplotypes were handled as single units for association and clustering because linkage in the cohort was strong. On average, roughly 250,000 unique TCR beta nucleotide sequences were sequenced per donor among more than 350 genotyped donors of the cohort, with roughly 20% of those sequences being non-productive.

Comments on this clone: Its antigen is not yet known. Qualities for individual bases were not recorded, and no much larger clone is one base off.

The full study reports these points: Across donors, most TCR sequences were observed very rarely, whereas some public TCRs were present in many individuals. In vitro tests confirmed that a few of the cytomegalovirus-associated TCR beta chains recognize cytomegalovirus antigens. A later genetic analysis reported fewer N-insertions in productive TCRs among donors in an Asian-associated ancestry cluster than the roughly 700-donor mean. Only TCR beta chains were sequenced in this cohort, and the absence of alpha or paired-chain data limited detectable features. In the study, approximately 160 TCR beta chains were listed as associated with cytomegalovirus. A later analysis associated 15,000 to 20,000 TCR beta sequences with specific HLA alleles at a false discovery rate of 0.05. A cluster of highly shared sequence variants was judged likely to represent a technical artifact of the sequencing pipeline. The classifier was reported to diagnose cytomegalovirus status with high specificity and sensitivity in both the original cohort and the validation cohort. A later analysis found that TCR association rates varied across HLA loci, with DRB1 alleles showing the most associated TCRs and HLA-C alleles the fewest. In a later analysis, HLA-associated TCR beta chains showed more clonal expansion and lower generation probabilities than non-associated chains that were equally common. The only immune exposure information available for the cohort was CMV serostatus. It was suggested by the authors that the approach could potentially be generalized to other disease states and immunological phenotypes. Because counts were too low, seventeen rarely observed V segments, including chromosome 9 orphons, were left out of the earlier analysis of approximately 580 of the donors. A further reported finding was that TCR beta sequences accurately predicted the HLA-A and HLA-B alleles for most subjects in the first cohort. Assigning TCR associations to individual alleles was difficult when HLA alleles, especially DR and DQ, strongly co-occurred. Because HLA typing was unavailable for some donors at each locus, only the typed subset was used in association tests. Most CMV-associated TCR beta chains appeared to be HLA-restricted in a later analysis, and the HLA associations seemed to be driven largely by CMV exposure. Linkage disequilibrium might explain the correlated functional status among segregating V segments, but an unknown experimental factor could not be ruled out. V-gene and J-gene trimming of TCR beta chains was associated with a missense DCLRE1C variant in a later genetic analysis, and the association was replicated in an independent cohort. Roughly uniform sequencing depth across donors was assumed in presence/absence analyses, although this assumption may not hold. In an earlier analysis of 587 of the donors, most TCR beta V segments appeared in productive rearrangements about 87% or about 30% of the time, broadly matching IMGT annotations. Several of the top co-occurrence clusters appeared to be linked to parvovirus B19, influenza, CMV and Epstein-Barr virus, according to a later analysis.

Libraries were built with the immunoSEQ multiplex PCR assay. For the multiplex PCR, a mixture combining 60 forward primers for TCR Vbeta segments and 13 reverse primers for TCR Jbeta segments was used. Amplification of the CDR3 region of rearranged TCR beta genes was performed with a multiplex PCR assay on genomic DNA. Amplified TCR beta libraries were sequenced as 87-base-pair reads on the Illumina HiSeq System. On the authors' methods: Across the 600 to 700 repertoires, a later analysis counted approximately 75 million unique TCR beta chains, 9.5 million to 13 million of which were shared by at least two donors. A nearest-neighbor algorithm error-corrected the raw reads and collapsed the reads into unique sequences, merging closely related sequences to remove PCR and sequencing errors. CDR3 sequences were aligned to IMGT reference sequences to assign V, D and J gene segments. For a sequence to be retained, a match of at least six nucleotides was required to both a V gene segment and a J gene segment. Rearrangements were called productive when the CDR3 lacked stop codons and stayed in frame with V and J; all others were non-productive. CDR3 was defined by IMGT convention, running from the second conserved V-encoded cysteine to the conserved J-encoded phenylalanine. The earlier analysis of a few hundred of the donors excluded sequences that lacked an unambiguous match to a single V gene segment. An earlier analysis of 500 to 700 of the donors classified V segments as functional when productive rearrangements were above 56.7% and as segregating when the standard deviation between donors was above 5%. A statistical classification framework was built to diagnose cytomegalovirus status from the catalog of TCR beta chain sequences. In a later analysis, V and J genes were assigned by comparing TCR nucleotide sequences against IMGT/GENE-DB human TR gene sequences. In a later analysis, CDR3 sequences and most-parsimonious VDJ recombination scenarios were assigned using the TCRdist pipeline. In a later analysis, each TCR beta chain was defined by its CDR3 amino acid sequence together with its V-gene family, and reads without a unique V-gene family were excluded. To address suspected cross-contamination and a sequencing artifact, a later analysis removed approximately 600 highly shared, low-generation-probability nucleotide sequences. A later analysis calculated a clonal expansion index for each public chain from normalized within-repertoire ranks of inferred template counts. A later analysis computed generation probabilities with a VDJ recombination model fitted to out-of-frame rearrangements, and checked the results against IGoR. In a later analysis, TCR-TCR, TCR-HLA and TCR-CMV co-occurrence was scored with hypergeometric tests, and a repertoire-size bias correction was applied to TCR pairs. A later analysis estimated false discovery rates by permuting HLA or CMV assignments 20 times. In a later analysis, co-occurring TCRs were grouped using DBSCAN, and TCRdist sequence similarity was added for clustering within HLA-allele-positive subsets. Co-occurrence clustering excluded repertoires with fewer than 30,000 or more than 120,000 public chains, plus five with anomalous nucleotide sharing. Drawn from immuneACCESS, this table holds only the in-frame rearrangements with V and J called that TCRdb kept. Clones are partly lost; checked studies trace under half to an unresolved V gene and leave the rest unexplained. V, J and clone size derive from that table, while D and trimming were established from the DNA sequence. This sample holds around 100,000 clones; more than 70% were observed only once. Around 20% of the sample goes to the ten largest clones.

In total, 630 or so healthy bone marrow donors made up the cohort. Cohort members were all nominally healthy when sampled, although unrecorded immune exposures were likely present. The donor was CMV seropositive and was included in the group of 250 to 300 seropositive cohort members. A peripheral blood sample was provided by each donor, and peripheral blood mononuclear cells were used for TCR beta sequencing. Genomic DNA was extracted from the blood cell samples with the Qiagen DNeasy Blood Extraction Kit. The receptor's source is a woman aged 55-70 years in good health and CMV-seropositive. Sequencing was carried out using PBMCs.

The CDR3 is CASNRDGPDQPQHF. DNA sequence: TGTGCCAGCAACAGGGATGGACCCGATCAGCCCCAGCATTTT. This sequence uses TRBV18 and TRBJ1-5, with a tentative D gene TRBD1 over 6 matching bases. V drops 8 bases and J drops 5 bases, leaving 16 bases in between. The germline V gene supplies CDR1 KGHSH and CDR2 LQKENI. The CDR3 covers 14 residues, taking in both the cysteine and the phenylalanine. CDR3 DNA only is kept here, 42 bases in frame from base 1.